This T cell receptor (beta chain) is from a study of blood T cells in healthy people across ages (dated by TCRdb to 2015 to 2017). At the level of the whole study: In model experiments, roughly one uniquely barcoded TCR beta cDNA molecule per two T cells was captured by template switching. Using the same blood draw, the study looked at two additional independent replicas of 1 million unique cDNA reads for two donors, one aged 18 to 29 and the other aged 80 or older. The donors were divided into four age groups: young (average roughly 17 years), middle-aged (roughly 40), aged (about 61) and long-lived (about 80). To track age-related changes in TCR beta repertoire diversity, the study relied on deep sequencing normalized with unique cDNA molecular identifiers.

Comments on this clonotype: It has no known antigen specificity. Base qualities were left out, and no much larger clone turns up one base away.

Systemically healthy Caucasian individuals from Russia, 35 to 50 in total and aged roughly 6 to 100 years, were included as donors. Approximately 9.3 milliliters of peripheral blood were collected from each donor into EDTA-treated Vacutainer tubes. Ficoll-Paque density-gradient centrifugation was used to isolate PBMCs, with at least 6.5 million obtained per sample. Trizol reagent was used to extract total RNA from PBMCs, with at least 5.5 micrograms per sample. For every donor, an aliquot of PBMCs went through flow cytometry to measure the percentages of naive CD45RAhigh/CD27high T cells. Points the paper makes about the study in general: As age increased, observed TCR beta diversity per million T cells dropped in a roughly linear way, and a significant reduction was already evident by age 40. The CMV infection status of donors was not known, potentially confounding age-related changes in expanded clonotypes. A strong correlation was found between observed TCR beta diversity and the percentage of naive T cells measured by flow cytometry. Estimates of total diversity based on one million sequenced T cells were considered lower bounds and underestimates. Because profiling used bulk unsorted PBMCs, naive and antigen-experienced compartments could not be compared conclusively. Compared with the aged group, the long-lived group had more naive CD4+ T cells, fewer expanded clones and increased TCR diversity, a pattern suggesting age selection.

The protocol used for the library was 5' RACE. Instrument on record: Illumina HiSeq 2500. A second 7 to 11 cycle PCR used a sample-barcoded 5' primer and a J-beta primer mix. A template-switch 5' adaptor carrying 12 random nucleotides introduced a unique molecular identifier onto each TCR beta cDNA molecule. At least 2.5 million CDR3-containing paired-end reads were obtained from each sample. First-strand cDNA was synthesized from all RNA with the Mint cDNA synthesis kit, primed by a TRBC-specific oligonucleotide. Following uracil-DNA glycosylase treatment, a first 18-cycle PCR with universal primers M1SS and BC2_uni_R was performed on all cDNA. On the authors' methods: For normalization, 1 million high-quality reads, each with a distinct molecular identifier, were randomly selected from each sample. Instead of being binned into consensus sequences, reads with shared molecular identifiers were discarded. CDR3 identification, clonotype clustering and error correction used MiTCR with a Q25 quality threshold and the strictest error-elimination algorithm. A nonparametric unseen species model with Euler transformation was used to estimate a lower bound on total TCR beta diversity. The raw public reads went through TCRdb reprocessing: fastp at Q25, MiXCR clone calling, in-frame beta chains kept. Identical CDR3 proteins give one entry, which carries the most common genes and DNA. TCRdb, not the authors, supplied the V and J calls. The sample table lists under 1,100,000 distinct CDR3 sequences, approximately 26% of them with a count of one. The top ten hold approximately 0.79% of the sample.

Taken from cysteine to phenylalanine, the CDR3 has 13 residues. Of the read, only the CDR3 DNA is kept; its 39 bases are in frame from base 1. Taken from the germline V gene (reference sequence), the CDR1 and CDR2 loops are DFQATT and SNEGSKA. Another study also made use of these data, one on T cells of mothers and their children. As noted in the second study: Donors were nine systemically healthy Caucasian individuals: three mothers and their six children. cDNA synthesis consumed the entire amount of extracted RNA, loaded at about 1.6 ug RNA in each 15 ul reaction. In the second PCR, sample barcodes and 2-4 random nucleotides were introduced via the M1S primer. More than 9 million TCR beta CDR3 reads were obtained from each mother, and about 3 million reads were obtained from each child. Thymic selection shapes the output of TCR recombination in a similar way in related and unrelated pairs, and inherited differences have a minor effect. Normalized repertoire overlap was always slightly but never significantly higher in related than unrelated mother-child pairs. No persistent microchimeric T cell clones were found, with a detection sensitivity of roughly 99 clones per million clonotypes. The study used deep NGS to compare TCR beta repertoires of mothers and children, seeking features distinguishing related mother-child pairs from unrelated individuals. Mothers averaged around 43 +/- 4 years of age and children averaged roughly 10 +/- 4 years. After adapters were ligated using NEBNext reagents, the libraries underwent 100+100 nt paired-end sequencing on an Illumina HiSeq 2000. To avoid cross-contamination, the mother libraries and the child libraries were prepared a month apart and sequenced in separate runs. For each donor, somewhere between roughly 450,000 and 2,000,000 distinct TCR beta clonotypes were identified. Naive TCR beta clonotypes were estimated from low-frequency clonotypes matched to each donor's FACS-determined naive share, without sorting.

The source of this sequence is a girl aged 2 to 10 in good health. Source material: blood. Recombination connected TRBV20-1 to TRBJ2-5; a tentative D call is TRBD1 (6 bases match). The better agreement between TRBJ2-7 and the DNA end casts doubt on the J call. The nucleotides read TGCAGTGCTCTCGCGGGCCCCAGGGGCGAGCAGTACTTC. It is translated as CSALAGPRGEQYF.